A single sample is the source of the 16 T cell receptor beta chains below, sequenced in a study of cytomegalovirus exposure and HLA in healthy donors. PCR amplification relied on 60 Vbeta primers (plus 13 Jbeta primers). The method was immunoSEQ multiplex PCR; TCRdb's version includes in-frame clones alone and lacks a portion of them. The sample yields around 100,000 clones, around 78% seen once. Sample: PBMCs. The receptor set was obtained from a woman between 40 and 50 years old in good health and CMV-seropositive.

In this sample, this clone turned up a few times. The chain couples TRBV6-4 to TRBJ2-2; 9 bases agree with TRBD1. The CDR3 runs to 16 residues. V dropped 2 bases and J dropped 5; count of bases not matched to a gene: 6. CDR1 and CDR2 (germline): MRHNA, SNTAGT. CDR3 region: CASSDETGTGTGELFF. In DNA form, the CDR3 reads TGTGCCAGCAGTGACGAGACTGGGACAGGGACCGGGGAGCTGTTTTTT.

V is TRBV28 and J is TRBJ2-5; possibly TRBD1 for D (7 bases). Germline V gene sequence: CDR1 MDHEN, CDR2 SYDVKM. The V and J ends lost 3 bases and 5 bases respectively, with 13 bases between them. The CDR3 is 14 residues long. Here the CDR3 DNA reads TGTGCCAGCAGTTTGGCAGGGGGGAAGGAGACCCAGTACTTC. Translation gives CASSLAGGKETQYF.

This chain links TRBV11-2 with TRBJ1-5; no clear D gene. There are 13 residues in the CDR3. V was shortened by 1 base and J by 5 bases, with 6 bases between the two germline ends. CDR1 and CDR2 (germline): SGHAT, FQNNGV. CDR3 protein: CASSLVSDQPQHF. CDR3 nucleotides: TGTGCCAGCAGCTTAGTTTCTGATCAGCCCCAGCATTTT.

The chain links TRBV7-2 to TRBJ1-4; TRBD1 aligns across 9 bases. The CDR3 runs to 14 residues. Germline CDR1 SGHTA, CDR2 FQGNSA. V dropped 5 bases and J dropped 8; count of bases not matched to a gene: 6. This chain's CDR3 is CASSAGTGWEKLFF. The DNA for the CDR3 is TGTGCCAGCAGCGCCGGGACAGGGTGGGAAAAACTGTTTTTT.

The chain links TRBV6-6 to TRBJ1-3; 8 nucleotides agree with TRBD1. The CDR3 is 13 residues long. Germline values: CDR1 MNHNY, CDR2 SVGAGI (reference sequence). V lost 7 bases and J lost 5; bases outside the gene matches: 4. The CDR3 region is CASTGGFRNTIYF. CDR3 bases: TGTGCCAGCACAGGGGGCTTTAGAAACACCATATATTTT.

As DNA, the CDR3 is TGTGCCAGCAGCTTAGTGGGACTAGCGGGAATGGATGAGCAGTTCTTC. It is translated as CASSLVGLAGMDEQFF. The genes are TRBV11-2 and TRBJ2-1; 13 nucleotides match TRBD2. In germline, CDR1 is SGHAT, CDR2 FQNNGV. V lost 1 base, J lost 8 bases, and 5 bases stayed unmatched. This CDR3 is 16 amino acids long. The entire variable domain, with the rest obtained from reference TRBV11-2 and TRBJ2-1, is as follows: EAGVAQSPRYKIIEKRQSVAFWCNPISGHATLYWYQQILGQGPKLLIQFQNNGVVDDSQLPKDRFSAERLKGVDSTLKIQPAKLEDSAVYLCASSLVGLAGMDEQFFGPGTRLTVL.

The chain joins TRBV5-3 to TRBJ1-5; D ambiguous. TRBV5-3 is annotated as an ORF whose role is uncertain. Between the trimmed V and J ends, which lost 4 bases and 2 bases, there was a span of 19 bases. This CDR3 spans 17 amino acids. The CDR3 sequence: CARSLTPLIEGNQPQHF. The CDR3 DNA is TGTGCCAGAAGCCTAACCCCGTTGATAGAAGGCAATCAGCCCCAGCATTTT.

The chain has TRBV7-9 and TRBJ1-1; 7 positions match TRBD1. The CDR3 spans 14 residues. J was trimmed by 1 base and V by 5 bases; bases with no gene match: 4. Germline-derived CDR1 and CDR2 are SEHNR and FQNEAQ (reference sequence). The CDR3, as DNA: TGTGCCAGCAGCCCAAGACAGGGGAACACTGAAGCTTTCTTT. The encoded protein is CASSPRQGNTEAFF.

A few counts support this clone. The chain is built from TRBV5-6 and TRBJ2-2; no reliable D call. Trimming took off 3 bases at V and 4 bases at J, with 10 bases between the two ends. CDR1 and CDR2 (germline): SGHDT, YYEEEE. The CDR3 runs to 14 residues. This CDR3 is CASSSIAGTGELFF. CDR3 in DNA: TGTGCCAGCAGCTCTATAGCTGGCACCGGGGAGCTGTTTTTT.

The chain joins TRBV27 to TRBJ1-1; TRBD1 aligns across 7 bases. The germline V gene encodes CDR1 MNHEY and CDR2 SMNVEV (reference sequence). Unmatched junction bases numbered 3, after V lost 4 bases and J lost 4 bases. This CDR3 is 13 amino acids long. The DNA for the CDR3 is TGTGCCAGCAGTTCAGGGGGGCTCACTGAAGCTTTCTTT. Its protein product is CASSSGGLTEAFF.

The genes are TRBV29-1 and TRBJ2-5, with 9 bases identical to TRBD1. The end of the DNA aligns better with TRBJ2-7, so the J call may be wrong. Looked up from germline, CDR1 is SQVTM and CDR2 is ANQGSEA. This CDR3 is built from 13 residues. The CDR3 protein is CSGRQGGSYEQYF. The CDR3 DNA reads TGCAGCGGTAGACAGGGGGGGTCCTACGAGCAGTACTTC.

The sample holds one count of this clone. V gene TRBV2 combines with J gene TRBJ2-1; D is possibly TRBD1 (6 bases). Germline values: CDR1 SNHLY, CDR2 FYNNEI. The CDR3 spans 14 residues. The V and J ends lost 4 bases and 6 bases respectively, with 13 bases between them. Here the CDR3 reads CASSVGAPGNEQFF. The CDR3 DNA follows: TGTGCCAGCAGTGTGGGGGCCCCAGGCAATGAGCAGTTCTTC.

V is TRBV28 and J is TRBJ2-3; weak D call: TRBD2 (5 bases). The CDR3 runs to 15 residues. Germline CDR1 MDHEN, CDR2 SYDVKM. The V end lost 3 bases, the J end lost 4 bases, and 14 bases lay between the germline ends. DNA of the CDR3: TGTGCCAGCAGTTTTGTACTAGTTGTGTCAGATACGCAGTATTTT. Translation gives CASSFVLVVSDTQYF.

The gene calls are TRBV27 and TRBJ1-1; 9 bases agree with TRBD1. J was trimmed by 4 bases and V by 11 bases; bases with no gene match: 8. Looked up from germline, CDR1 is MNHEY and CDR2 is SMNVEV (reference sequence). There are 13 residues in the CDR3. The CDR3 protein is CARYRDRATEAFF. CDR3 bases: TGTGCCCGTTACCGGGACAGGGCCACTGAAGCTTTCTTT.

The V gene is TRBV5-1, the J gene TRBJ2-1; TRBD1 agrees at 7 bases. CDR3 length equals 16 residues. In germline, CDR1 is SGHRS, CDR2 YFSETQ. Trimming took 2 bases from V and 1 from J; bases not matched to a gene: 6. The CDR3 DNA follows: TGCGCCAGCAGCTTATCTCAGGGGGTGTCCTACAATGAGCAGTTCTTC. As protein: CASSLSQGVSYNEQFF.

The V call is TRBV7-9, the J call TRBJ2-3; D not resolved. The germline V gene encodes CDR1 SEHNR and CDR2 FQNEAQ (reference sequence). The CDR3 runs to 14 residues. Trimming took 5 bases from V and 0 from J, leaving 9 bases between them. CDR3 DNA sequence: TGTGCCAGCAGCCCCGGTCCTAGCACAGATACGCAGTATTTT. This encodes CASSPGPSTDTQYF.